These T cell receptor beta chains were read from a single sample in a study of tumor-infiltrating lymphocytes in localized non-small cell lung cancer. Libraries were prepared by immunoSEQ multiplex PCR; TCRdb keeps only in-frame clonotypes and omits some of them. The sample includes some 11,000 clones, about 70% seen only once; the top ten take around 16%. The sample consisted of uninvolved lung tissue not adjacent to the tumor. Source of these receptors: a human donor with non-small cell lung cancer. The CDR3 runs from the conserved cysteine through the conserved F or W. Clone sizes are given selectively: once, few, many, or a class where the clone is expanded.

- | TRBV28 | CASNLWASGNYEQFF
- | TRBV11-2 | CASSPTPYGYTF
- | TRBV6-1 | CASSESMGGGYGYTF
- | TRBV5-6 | CASSLGFQGDTQYF
- | TRBV19 | CASSKGQGRGNEKLFF
few | TRBV2 | CASTVGGLGYTF
- | TRBV7-3 | CASSTSGANVLTF
- | TRBV10-3 | CAISDRWDYGYTF
- | TRBV7-2 | CASSPKTGLEAFF
- | TRBV5-6 | CASSLRRGYVQPQHF
few | TRBV2 | CASLGQDYGYTF
- | TRBV28 | CASSRQGSYEQYF
- | TRBV2 | CASSEQGQDTEAFF
few | TRBV7-2 | CASSRIGTANQPQHF
- | TRBV11-2 | CASSSSEGSYNEQFF
- | TRBV14 | CASSLTSGGAGTQYF
- | TRBV19 | CASTKVGTVLMNTEAFF
- | TRBV11-3 | CASSPNGLQGTQYF
- | TRBV10-1 | CASSGQGGEQYF
- | TRBV30 | CAWSLLVWGYTF
- | TRBV29-1 | CSVEVGRNSYEQYF
- | TRBV13 | CASSVTLGTKLNTYEQYF
- | TRBV9 | CASSVATLQETQYF
- | TRBV20-1 | CSALNTGELFF
- | TRBV5-1 | CASSLARSGAGNTIYF
- | TRBV27 | CASSPSTSGTYEQYF
- | TRBV7-8 | CASSLAESYYEQYF
few | TRBV2 | CASSEGTDTQYF
few | TRBV9 | CASSVSRDQETQYF
- | TRBV6-5 | CASSDRGGSYTF
- | TRBV20-1 | CSAYSNNEQFF
- | TRBV19 | CASSRANVLTF
- | TRBV2 | CASSEQGAQETQYF
- | TRBV6-5 | CASRETPAQETQYF
- | TRBV9 | CASSPRSRTGYTF